Listed below are T cell receptor beta chains from one sample, sequenced in a study of T-cell reconstitution after alpha-beta-depleted transplantation in children. TCRdb ran MiXCR on the PCR reads and lists one entry per CDR3 protein. The sample includes about 980,000 distinct CDR3 sequences, about 30% of them seen just once. This sample comprised PBMCs, mostly from graft donor cells, obtained 360 days after TCRalphabeta/CD19-depleted stem cell transplant. The receptor source for this set is a boy less than two years old who had a stem cell transplant for SCID, so the T cells may come from the graft donor. Both conserved end residues are part of each CDR3. The D gene is left open where the match is weak. Clone size is not always given. Where it is, it says once, few, many or a class for expanded clones.

J: TRBJ1-5; size: few; V: TRBV5-5; D: NA; DNA: TGTGCCAGCAGCTTCTTTCCGACTTTCAATCAGCCCCAGCATTTT; CDR3: CASSFFPTFNQPQHF
J: TRBJ2-1; size: many; V: TRBV24-1; D: NA; DNA: TGTGCCACCAGTGATCCCGGACAGAGCAATGAGCAGTTCTTC; CDR3: CATSDPGQSNEQFF
J: TRBJ2-7; size: NA; V: TRBV4-3; D: TRBD1; DNA: TGCGCCAGCAGCCATGACCGGGACAGGGGACCCTACGAGCAGTACTTC; CDR3: CASSHDRDRGPYEQYF
J: TRBJ1-1; size: NA; V: TRBV7-3; D: NA; DNA: TGTGCCAGCAGCCGGGGGGGCACAGGGAACACTGAAGCTTTCTTT; CDR3: CASSRGGTGNTEAFF
J: TRBJ2-7; size: NA; V: TRBV12-3/TRBV12-4; D: TRBD1; DNA: TGTGCCAGCAGTCGGGACAGGGGCTCGGGGGAGCAGTACTTC; CDR3: CASSRDRGSGEQYF
J: TRBJ2-7; size: few; V: TRBV10-3; D: NA; DNA: TGTGCCATCTCCACCATCGGGGCGGAGCAGTACTTC; CDR3: CAISTIGAEQYF
J: TRBJ1-4; size: NA; V: TRBV7-9; D: NA; DNA: TGTGCCAGCAGCCCAGGAGGGGGGGAAAATGAAAAACTGTTTTTT; CDR3: CASSPGGGENEKLFF
J: TRBJ1-1; size: NA; V: TRBV6-2/TRBV6-3; D: NA; DNA: TGTGCCAGCAGTTTTGCCCCCGGACAGCTACTGAACACTGAAGCTTTCTTT; CDR3: CASSFAPGQLLNTEAFF
J: TRBJ2-5; size: few; V: TRBV28; D: TRBD2; DNA: TGTGCCAGCAGTTTCGGGGCGGGGGTGGGGGAGACCCAGTACTTC; CDR3: CASSFGAGVGETQYF
J: TRBJ2-7; size: few; V: TRBV28; D: NA; DNA: TGTGCCAGCAGTTGGCCCCAGGGGTACGAGCAGTACTTC; CDR3: CASSWPQGYEQYF
J: TRBJ2-3; size: NA; V: TRBV6-1; D: NA; DNA: TGTGCCAGCAGGACGTCTAATCAGGGGTATACGCAGTATTTT; CDR3: CASRTSNQGYTQYF
J: TRBJ2-7; size: few; V: TRBV10-2; D: NA; DNA: TGCGCCAGCAGAAGGGGGAACTACGAGCAGTACTTC; CDR3: CASRRGNYEQYF
J: TRBJ2-1; size: many; V: TRBV18; D: NA; DNA: TGTGCCAGCAGCCCGGGGCTTTCGTCCTACAATGAGCAGTTCTTC; CDR3: CASSPGLSSYNEQFF
J: TRBJ2-3; size: few; V: TRBV9; D: NA; DNA: TGTGCCAGCAGCGTAGCTGCCAGCGGCACAGATACGCAGTATTTT; CDR3: CASSVAASGTDTQYF
J: TRBJ2-2; size: NA; V: TRBV7-9; D: NA; DNA: TGTGCCAGCAGCTTCCAAAGTACACTAAACACCGGGGAGCTGTTTTTT; CDR3: CASSFQSTLNTGELFF
J: TRBJ2-4; size: NA; V: TRBV4-3; D: NA; DNA: TGCGCCAGCAGCCCCGGAGCAGGCCCTACTAAAAACATTCAGTACTTC; CDR3: CASSPGAGPTKNIQYF
J: TRBJ1-4; size: many; V: TRBV3-1; D: TRBD1; DNA: TGTGCCAGCAGCCCGAGACAGGGGACTAATGAAAAACTGTTTTTT; CDR3: CASSPRQGTNEKLFF
J: TRBJ2-3; size: NA; V: TRBV12-3/TRBV12-4; D: TRBD1; DNA: TGTGCCAGCGCCCGACAGGGTCGGCCTAGCACAGATACGCAGTATTTT; CDR3: CASARQGRPSTDTQYF
J: TRBJ2-5; size: few; V: TRBV20-1; D: NA; DNA: TGCAGTGCTAGAGATGATTCGGAGACCCAGTACTTC; CDR3: CSARDDSETQYF
J: TRBJ2-7; size: NA; V: TRBV24-1; D: TRBD1; DNA: TGTGCCACCAGTGACCCCCCCCGACAGGGGGCCTCCTACGAGCAGTACTTC; CDR3: CATSDPPRQGASYEQYF
J: TRBJ2-7; size: few; V: TRBV5-1; D: TRBD1; DNA: TGCGCCAGCAGCCCGCCGGGACAGGCCTCCTACGAGCAGTACTTC; CDR3: CASSPPGQASYEQYF
J: TRBJ1-3; size: NA; V: TRBV6-1; D: NA; DNA: TGTGCCAGCAGGAAGCTCTCCCTCTCTGGAAACACCATATATTTT; CDR3: CASRKLSLSGNTIYF
J: TRBJ2-3; size: NA; V: TRBV2; D: NA; DNA: TGTGCCAGCAGTGAAAGGGGGGGGCAACCAGATACGCAGTATTTT; CDR3: CASSERGGQPDTQYF
J: TRBJ2-5; size: NA; V: TRBV9; D: NA; DNA: TGTGCCAGCAGCGTAACGGGGGCGACTAGCCGAGTAGAGACCCAGTACTTC; CDR3: CASSVTGATSRVETQYF
J: TRBJ2-2; size: few; V: TRBV12-3/TRBV12-4; D: NA; DNA: TGTGCCAGCAGTCCACTTCCGGGGTCCGGGGAGCTGTTTTTT; CDR3: CASSPLPGSGELFF
J: TRBJ2-3; size: NA; V: TRBV5-1; D: NA; DNA: TGCGCCAGCGGCTTGGTTGGGGTAGGGAATACGCAGTATTTT; CDR3: CASGLVGVGNTQYF
J: TRBJ2-7; size: NA; V: TRBV10-3; D: NA; DNA: TGTGCCATCAAGGACAGTGGCTACGAGCAGTACTTC; CDR3: CAIKDSGYEQYF
J: TRBJ1-4; size: few; V: TRBV27; D: TRBD1; DNA: TGTGCCAGCAGGCGACAGGGGGCAGGGGAAAAACTGTTTTTT; CDR3: CASRRQGAGEKLFF
J: TRBJ2-5; size: once; V: TRBV18; D: NA; DNA: TGTGCCAGCTCACCAGGGGGCTTGGTTTCCCCCTCGTACCAAGAGACCCAGTACTTC; CDR3: CASSPGGLVSPSYQETQYF
J: TRBJ2-3; size: few; V: TRBV10-3; D: NA; DNA: TGTGCCACCCACCCCACCCCCGCAGGGAGCTCAGATACGCAGTATTTT; CDR3: CATHPTPAGSSDTQYF
J: TRBJ2-1; size: few; V: TRBV9; D: NA; DNA: TGTGCCAGCAGCGTAGGCCCCACCGGGAAGTACAATGAGCAGTTCTTC; CDR3: CASSVGPTGKYNEQFF
J: TRBJ2-7; size: few; V: TRBV29-1; D: NA; DNA: TGCAGCGTTAAGGCCTACAGGGATGCCAACGAGCAGTACTTC; CDR3: CSVKAYRDANEQYF
J: TRBJ1-4; size: few; V: TRBV6-5; D: TRBD1; DNA: TGTGCCAGCAGACAGGGGGCGATTGAAAAACTGTTTTTT; CDR3: CASRQGAIEKLFF
J: TRBJ2-2; size: NA; V: TRBV5-1; D: NA; DNA: TGCGCCAGCAGCTTGGCCACCGGGCTCTCGAACACCGGGGAGCTGTTTTTT; CDR3: CASSLATGLSNTGELFF
J: TRBJ1-1; size: NA; V: TRBV5-5; D: NA; DNA: TGTGCCAGCAGCCCCGCCATCATTAACACTGAAGCTTTCTTT; CDR3: CASSPAIINTEAFF
J: TRBJ1-6; size: few; V: TRBV7-6; D: NA; DNA: TGTGCCAGCAGCTTATTGTCTGATAGCTCCTATAATTCACCCCTCCACTTT; CDR3: CASSLLSDSSYNSPLHF
J: TRBJ2-5; size: few; V: TRBV12-3/TRBV12-4; D: NA; DNA: TGTGCCAGCAGTTTACGGGCCCATAGTGCGGGCTATCGGGGGACCCAGTACTTC; CDR3: CASSLRAHSAGYRGTQYF
J: TRBJ1-3; size: NA; V: TRBV4-1; D: NA; DNA: TGCGCCAGCAGCCAAGGCAGGGCCGGCTCTGGAAACACCATATATTTT; CDR3: CASSQGRAGSGNTIYF
J: TRBJ2-1; size: few; V: TRBV6-2/TRBV6-3; D: NA; DNA: TGTGCCAGCAGTTACCCCACTAGGCCCTCTCGAAACAATGAGCAGTTCTTC; CDR3: CASSYPTRPSRNNEQFF
J: TRBJ1-2; size: NA; V: TRBV15; D: NA; DNA: TGTGCCACCAGCCCGGGGTATGGCTACACCTTC; CDR3: CATSPGYGYTF
J: TRBJ1-2; size: once; V: TRBV7-9; D: NA; DNA: TGTGCCAGCAGCCCTACGACAGGAGTCGATGCCGGCTACACCTTC; CDR3: CASSPTTGVDAGYTF
J: TRBJ2-7; size: few; V: TRBV15; D: NA; DNA: TGTGCCACCAGCAGAGAGGGGCCGTCGAGGTTCGGCCACGAGCAGTACTTC; CDR3: CATSREGPSRFGHEQYF